These 31 T cell receptor beta chains were all obtained from the same sample, sequenced in a study of blood T cell repertoires in COVID-19. Clones were read by immunoSEQ multiplex PCR, and TCRdb kept only the in-frame ones, dropping some. This sample yields around 170,000 clones, of which roughly four fifths are seen a single time; around 6.1% belongs to the top ten. Sequencing used peripheral blood. These TCRs come from a woman aged 40 to 50 with acute or convalescent COVID-19.

This chain links TRBV27 with TRBJ1-1, with TRBD1 as a possible D gene (5 bases). This CDR3 spans 14 amino acids. Germline lookup yields CDR1 MNHEY and CDR2 SMNVEV (reference sequence). Trimming pared 7 bases from V and 0 bases from J, leaving 12 bases between. CDR3: CASNPGGMNTEAFF. As DNA, the CDR3 is TGTGCCAGCAATCCCGGGGGGATGAACACTGAAGCTTTCTTT.

A few counts support this clone. This chain joins TRBV2 and TRBJ2-3; 7 bases map to TRBD2. This CDR3 is 11 amino acids long. Germline CDR1 reads SNHLY; CDR2 reads FYNNEI. V dropped 11 bases and J dropped 6; count of bases not matched to a gene: 5. CDR3 sequence (DNA): TGTGCCGGGAGCGGGATGGATACGCAGTATTTT. Protein sequence: CAGSGMDTQYF.

The chain employs TRBV5-6 and TRBJ1-1; no reliable D call. Germline CDR1 SGHDT, CDR2 YYEEEE. The CDR3 consists of 13 residues. Trimming took off 4 bases at V and 0 bases at J, with 7 bases between the two ends. Here the CDR3 reads CASSIIMNTEAFF. DNA of the CDR3: TGTGCCAGCAGCATAATAATGAACACTGAAGCTTTCTTT.

The V call is TRBV5-1, the J call TRBJ2-7; 8 bases are shared with TRBD1. Germline V lookup: CDR1 SGHRS, CDR2 YFSETQ. CDR3 length: 16 amino acids. V gave up 2 bases and J gave up 3 bases; unmatched junction bases: 10. The CDR3: CASSFGRQGAVYEQYF. The CDR3 DNA sequence: TGCGCCAGCAGCTTCGGTCGGCAGGGGGCGGTCTACGAGCAGTACTTC.

This rearrangement joins TRBV12-3 or TRBV12-4 to TRBJ1-2, with a tentative D call TRBD1 (6 bases). The CDR3 is made up of 13 amino acids. Trimming removed 6 bases from V and 4 bases from J, with 12 bases in between. CDR3 DNA sequence: TGTGCCAGCAGCTCAGGGGCCCCCTATGGCTACACCTTC. Its protein product is CASSSGAPYGYTF.

The chain uses TRBV19 and TRBJ2-3, with TRBD1 matching over 8 bases. Germline lookup yields CDR1 LNHDA and CDR2 SQIVND (reference sequence). The trim removed 7 bases at V and 6 bases at J, leaving 9 bases unmatched. The length of the CDR3 is 14 residues. In DNA, the CDR3 is TGTGCCAGTATCCCCCAGGGGGCGCGGGATACGCAGTATTTT. Its translation: CASIPQGARDTQYF.

The genes are TRBV19 and TRBJ2-7; 8 bases fit TRBD1. CDR1 is LNHDA, CDR2 SQIVND, per germline (reference sequence). The CDR3 has 15 amino acids. With V trimmed by 9 bases and J by 2 bases, 12 bases remained unmatched. The CDR3 sequence: CASSKGQESTYEQYF. The CDR3 bases are TGTGCCAGCTCCAAGGGACAGGAGTCGACCTACGAGCAGTACTTC.

Only one count was recorded for this clone. This chain uses TRBV7-9 with TRBJ2-5; D gene unclear. Germline V gene lookup returns CDR1 SEHNR and CDR2 FQNEAQ (reference sequence). Trimming took off 4 bases at V and 7 bases at J, with 10 bases between the two ends. This CDR3 has 12 residues. As DNA, the CDR3 is TGTGCCAGCAGCTCCGGTCTAGGGACCCAGTACTTC. Translated, it gives CASSSGLGTQYF.

This clone was observed a single time. The V call is TRBV6-5, the J call TRBJ1-3, with D unresolved. The CDR3 extends over 15 amino acids. Per germline, CDR1 MNHEY and CDR2 SVGAGI. The V end lost 6 bases, the J end lost 0 bases, and 12 bases lay between the germline ends. The CDR3 reads CASRADIFSGNTIYF. The CDR3 DNA follows: TGTGCCAGCAGGGCCGACATTTTCTCTGGAAACACCATATATTTT.

This sequence joins TRBV9 and TRBJ2-7; TRBD1 matches at 10 bases. The CDR3 covers 15 residues. V dropped 0 bases and J dropped 3; count of bases not matched to a gene: 3. Germline loops: CDR1 SGDLS, CDR2 YYNGEE. The CDR3 sequence: CASSVGTGGDYEQYF. The CDR3, as DNA: TGTGCCAGCAGCGTAGGGACAGGGGGAGACTACGAGCAGTACTTC.

This clone was detected a few times. The J gene is TRBJ1-4, the V gene TRBV10-2, with D possibly matching TRBD1 (6 bases). Looked up from germline, CDR1 is WSHSY and CDR2 is SAAADI. The germline V and J ends were trimmed by 6 bases and 10 bases, with 21 bases remaining between them. The CDR3 runs 15 residues. Here the CDR3 DNA reads TGCGCCAGCAGCCCCCCGGGAGGGGGGTATGGAAAACTGTTTTTT. This sequence encodes CASSPPGGGYGKLFF.

This chain connects TRBV5-1 to TRBJ2-1; D perhaps matches TRBD2 (6 bases). The CDR3 runs to 13 residues. Per the germline V gene, CDR1 is SGHRS and CDR2 is YFSETQ. The V end lost 5 bases, the J end lost 5 bases, and 11 bases lay between the germline ends. This CDR3 is CASRSGPNNEQFF. DNA of the CDR3: TGCGCCAGCAGGAGCGGGCCCAACAATGAGCAGTTCTTC.

This clone has a handful of counts. The chain links TRBV19 to TRBJ2-6; the match to TRBD1 covers 7 bases. CDR3 length: 18 amino acids. The germline gives CDR1 LNHDA, CDR2 SQIVND (reference sequence). V shed 5 bases and J 0 bases; nucleotides not matched to a gene: 10. CDR3 region: CASSPGPGQLSGANVLTF. The DNA of the CDR3 is TGTGCCAGTAGTCCCGGTCCGGGACAGCTCTCTGGGGCCAACGTCCTGACTTTC. Complete variable domain (other parts from reference TRBV19 and TRBJ2-6): DGGITQSPKYLFRKEGQNVTLSCEQNLNHDAMYWYRQDPGQGLRLIYYSQIVNDFQKGDIAEGYSVSREKKESFPLTVTSAQKNPTAFYLCASSPGPGQLSGANVLTFGAGSRLTVL.

The sample holds a few counts of this clone. Other DNA sequences in the same sample also yield this CDR3. The gene calls are TRBV3-1 (or the pseudogene TRBV3-2) and TRBJ2-7; D gene unclear. This CDR3 has 13 amino acids. Germline V lookup: CDR1 LGHDT, CDR2 YNNKEL (reference sequence). The germline V and J ends were trimmed by 5 bases and 1 base, with 9 bases remaining between them. The CDR3 loop is CASSYSGSYEQYF. In DNA, the CDR3 is TGTGCCAGCAGCTACTCCGGGTCCTACGAGCAGTACTTC.

The V gene is TRBV7-9, the J gene TRBJ1-4; D not certain. The CDR3 extends over 16 amino acids. Germline V gene lookup returns CDR1 SEHNR and CDR2 FQNEAQ (reference sequence). V was cut by 4 bases and J by 0 bases, with 12 bases left in between. CDR3 sequence (DNA): TGTGCCAGCAGCTCGTGGGAGGACCCAACTAATGAAAAACTGTTTTTT. Translation: CASSSWEDPTNEKLFF.

This clone has a single count. The J gene is TRBJ1-2, the V gene TRBV27, with no clear D. Germline loops: CDR1 MNHEY, CDR2 SMNVEV (reference sequence). The CDR3 contains 14 residues. Trimming took off 4 bases at V and 3 bases at J, with 12 bases between the two ends. This CDR3 is CASSSGDLDYGYTF. The CDR3 bases are TGTGCCAGCAGTTCCGGGGATTTGGACTATGGCTACACCTTC.

The genes are TRBV27 and TRBJ2-3, with 7 bases lining up with TRBD2. The germline V gene has CDR1 MNHEY and CDR2 SMNVEV (reference sequence). The CDR3 consists of 15 residues. V shed 5 bases and J 5 bases; nucleotides not matched to a gene: 10. The CDR3 here is CASSPGTMLRDTQYF. The CDR3 DNA is TGTGCCAGCAGTCCCGGGACTATGTTGAGAGATACGCAGTATTTT.

V and J are TRBV5-5 and TRBJ1-1; the D is unclear. Germline loops: CDR1 SGHKS, CDR2 YYEKEE (reference sequence). V lost 4 bases, J lost 5 bases, and 21 bases lay in between. The CDR3 is 16 amino acids. CDR3 sequence (DNA): TGTGCCAGCAGCAAGGTGCGGGCGCGGGTTGAGACTGAAGCTTTCTTT. It yields the protein CASSKVRARVETEAFF.

The gene calls are TRBV11-3 and TRBJ2-1, with 10 bases identical to TRBD2. Germline assignment: CDR1 SGHNT and CDR2 YENEEA. This CDR3 is built from 15 residues. The ends lost 8 bases at V and 2 bases at J; junction bases unmatched: 6. The CDR3 loop reads CASSLAGETYNEQFF. The CDR3 bases are TGTGCCAGCTCTCTAGCGGGGGAGACCTACAATGAGCAGTTCTTC.

The chain joins TRBV15 to TRBJ2-7; 10 bases align to TRBD2. From germline, CDR1 is LNHNV and CDR2 YYDKDF (reference sequence). Trimming at V came to 0 bases and at J to 4 bases, leaving 12 bases not matched to a gene. The CDR3 totals 18 residues. The CDR3 sequence: CATSRDKLLGLAEYEQYF. The CDR3 nucleotides read TGTGCCACCAGCAGAGATAAGTTACTAGGACTAGCGGAGTACGAGCAGTACTTC.

The table lists this clone with a few counts. The chain combines TRBV4-2 with TRBJ1-3; D is uncertain. V lost 4 bases and J 0 bases, leaving 13 bases between the germline ends. Germline CDR1 LGHNA, CDR2 YNFKEQ. CDR3 length equals 16 residues. The CDR3 nucleotides are TGTGCCAGCAGCCCACCTACAGAATCCTCTGGAAACACCATATATTTT. Its translation is CASSPPTESSGNTIYF.

The chain joins TRBV28 to TRBJ2-1, with TRBD2 identical over 13 bases. CDR3 size: 18 residues. Germline V gives CDR1 MDHEN, CDR2 SYDVKM. V dropped 4 bases and J dropped 0; count of bases not matched to a gene: 6. CDR3 sequence (DNA): TGTGCCAGCAGTTCCAGAAGGACTAGCGGGAGCTCCTACAATGAGCAGTTCTTC. This translates into CASSSRRTSGSSYNEQFF.

The chain joins TRBV28 to TRBJ2-1, with 7 bases lining up with TRBD1. The CDR3 runs to 15 residues. The ends lost 7 bases at V and 5 bases at J; junction bases unmatched: 11. Germline V gives CDR1 MDHEN, CDR2 SYDVKM. CDR3 in amino acids: CASNFPGDSDNEQFF. The CDR3, as DNA: TGTGCCAGCAATTTCCCAGGGGACAGTGACAATGAGCAGTTCTTC. The variable domain in full, with the rest retrieved from reference TRBV28 and TRBJ2-1, is DVKVTQSSRYLVKRTGEKVFLECVQDMDHENMFWYRQDPGLGLRLIYFSYDVKMKEKGDIPEGYSVSREKKERFSLILESASTNQTSMYLCASNFPGDSDNEQFFGPGTRLTVL.

As DNA, the CDR3 is TGTGCCAGCAGTTTCGGGAGGGTAGGTGGCTACACCTTC. Protein sequence: CASSFGRVGGYTF. The rearrangement uses TRBV28 and TRBJ1-2; D is ambiguous. In germline, CDR1 is MDHEN, CDR2 SYDVKM. Deletions cut 3 bases from V and 7 bases from J, with 12 bases between. The CDR3 sequence is 13 residues long.

The rearrangement uses TRBV25-1 and TRBJ1-1, with 7 bases identical to TRBD1. The germline gives CDR1 MGHDK, CDR2 SYGVNS. The CDR3 sequence is 14 residues long. J was trimmed by 2 bases and V by 4 bases; bases with no gene match: 4. CDR3 region: CASSVQGGNTEAFF. The DNA for the CDR3 is TGTGCCAGCAGTGTCCAGGGGGGAAACACTGAAGCTTTCTTT. The complete variable domain, with remaining parts taken from reference TRBV25-1 and TRBJ1-1, reads EADIYQTPRYLVIGTGKKITLECSQTMGHDKMYWYQQDPGMELHLIHYSYGVNSTEKGDLSSESTVSRIRTEHFPLTLESARPSHTSQYLCASSVQGGNTEAFFGQGTRLTVV.

CDR3 region: CASSQGEWGAANTGELFF. The CDR3 bases are TGCGCCAGCAGCCAAGGGGAATGGGGCGCCGCGAACACCGGGGAGCTGTTTTTT. The chain links TRBV4-1 to TRBJ2-2; D might be TRBD1 (5 bases). This CDR3 has 18 residues. CDR1 is MGHRA, CDR2 YSYEKL, per germline. V gave up 1 base and J gave up 0 bases, with 15 bases separating them.

This clone was recorded a few times. The chain combines TRBV7-5 with TRBJ1-2. TRBV7-5 has pseudogene status. The CDR3 is 10 amino acids. CDR3 in DNA: TGTGCCAGAAGTTATTATGGCTACACCTTC. Its translation is CARSYYGYTF.

This clone has just one count. The rearrangement links TRBV27 to TRBJ2-5; D not resolved. This CDR3 contains 11 residues. The V end lost 4 bases, the J end lost 5 bases, and 5 bases lay between the germline ends. The germline CDR1 and CDR2 sequences are MNHEY and SMNVEV (reference sequence). The CDR3 sequence is CASSSVETQYF. The CDR3 region has the DNA TGTGCCAGCAGTTCTGTGGAGACCCAGTACTTC.

The genes are TRBV6-4 and TRBJ2-3; 10 nucleotides match TRBD1. Germline V gene data show CDR1 as MRHNA and CDR2 as SNTAGT. Losses at the gene ends were 4 bases for V and 1 base for J; bases not matched to a gene: 8. This CDR3 contains 17 residues. In DNA, the CDR3 is TGTGCCAGCAGTGCACTCTCCGGGACAGGGGGCACAGATACGCAGTATTTT. This translates into CASSALSGTGGTDTQYF.

The chain employs TRBV6-5 and TRBJ1-1, with 7 bases fitting TRBD1. V was pared by 6 bases and J by 4 bases, with 5 bases of the junction left unmatched. The CDR3 spans 13 residues. The V gene's germline CDR1 is MNHEY and CDR2 SVGAGI. The CDR3: CASRLQGSTEAFF. CDR3 in DNA: TGTGCCAGCAGACTACAGGGGAGCACTGAAGCTTTCTTT.

The chain carries TRBV18 and TRBJ1-2; 7 bases line up with TRBD1. Losses at the gene ends were 2 bases for V and 7 bases for J; bases not matched to a gene: 7. Looked up from germline, CDR1 is KGHSH and CDR2 is LQKENI. The CDR3 runs 14 residues. The CDR3 loop reads CASSPSDRTSGYTF. The DNA for the CDR3 is TGTGCCAGCTCACCATCGGACAGGACGAGTGGCTACACCTTC.